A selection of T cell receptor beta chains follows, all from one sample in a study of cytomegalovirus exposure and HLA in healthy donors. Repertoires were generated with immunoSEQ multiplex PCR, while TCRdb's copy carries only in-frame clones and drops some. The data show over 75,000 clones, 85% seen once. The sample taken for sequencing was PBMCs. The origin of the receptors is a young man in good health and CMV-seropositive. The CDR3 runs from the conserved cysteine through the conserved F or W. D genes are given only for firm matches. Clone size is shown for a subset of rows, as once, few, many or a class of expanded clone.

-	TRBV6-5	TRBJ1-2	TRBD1	CASSQAGGNYGYTF	TGTGCCAGCAGTCAGGCAGGGGGCAACTATGGCTACACCTTC
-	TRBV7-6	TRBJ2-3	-	CASSFDISSTDTQYF	TGTGCCAGCAGCTTCGACATTTCTAGCACAGATACGCAGTATTTT
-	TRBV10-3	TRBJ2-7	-	CAISESAGGYEQYF	TGTGCCATCAGTGAGTCGGCGGGCGGTTACGAGCAGTACTTC
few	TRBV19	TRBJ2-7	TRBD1	CASSIGTGGSYEQYF	TGTGCCAGTAGCATTGGGACAGGGGGGTCCTACGAGCAGTACTTC
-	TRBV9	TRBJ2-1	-	CASSTETGYNEQFF	TGTGCCAGCAGCACCGAAACAGGGTACAATGAGCAGTTCTTC
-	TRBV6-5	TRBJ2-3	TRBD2	CASSSLAGLHYGTQYF	TGTGCCAGCAGTTCACTAGCGGGGTTGCACTATGGTACGCAGTATTTT
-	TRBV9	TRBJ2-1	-	CASSVATGPRAPYNEQFF	TGTGCCAGCAGCGTAGCTACAGGACCTCGAGCCCCATACAATGAGCAGTTCTTC
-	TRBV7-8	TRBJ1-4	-	CASSLNEKLFF	TGTGCCAGCAGCCTTAATGAAAAACTGTTTTTT
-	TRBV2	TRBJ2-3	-	CASSEQEGGTQYF	TGTGCCAGCAGTGAGCAGGAAGGAGGTACGCAGTATTTT
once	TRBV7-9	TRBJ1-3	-	CASSLAGAPGNTIYF	TGTGCCAGCAGCTTAGCAGGGGCTCCCGGAAACACCATATATTTT
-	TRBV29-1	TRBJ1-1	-	CSVEVRATEAFF	TGCAGCGTTGAAGTCAGGGCCACTGAAGCTTTCTTT
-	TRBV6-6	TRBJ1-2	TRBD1	CASSYLGQGNYGYTF	TGTGCCAGCAGTTACTTGGGACAGGGGAACTATGGCTACACCTTC
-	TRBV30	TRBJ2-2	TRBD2	CAWETSGRLTGELFF	TGTGCCTGGGAGACTAGCGGGAGGCTTACCGGGGAGCTGTTTTTT
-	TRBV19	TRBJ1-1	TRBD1	CASSPLDRAVNTEAFF	TGTGCCAGTAGTCCCCTGGACAGGGCGGTGAACACTGAAGCTTTCTTT
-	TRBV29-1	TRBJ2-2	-	CSVEGGSGNTGELFF	TGCAGCGTTGAGGGTGGTAGCGGCAACACCGGGGAGCTGTTTTTT
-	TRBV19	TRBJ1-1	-	CASSIVREGGRTEAFF	TGTGCCAGTAGTATAGTCCGGGAGGGCGGGAGAACTGAAGCTTTCTTT
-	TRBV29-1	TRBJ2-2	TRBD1	CSVDLAGGLAGELFF	TGCAGCGTTGATTTGGCAGGGGGTCTTGCCGGGGAGCTGTTTTTT
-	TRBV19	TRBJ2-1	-	CASSIPNVYPSNEQFF	TGTGCCAGTAGTATCCCAAACGTCTACCCGTCCAATGAGCAGTTCTTC
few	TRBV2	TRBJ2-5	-	CASRADFLQETQYF	TGTGCCAGCAGGGCGGACTTTTTACAAGAGACCCAGTACTTC
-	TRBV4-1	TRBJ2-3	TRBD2	CASSQVPRLAGEGEVTDTQYF	TGCGCCAGCAGCCAAGTTCCTCGGCTAGCGGGAGAGGGGGAGGTCACAGATACGCAGTATTTT
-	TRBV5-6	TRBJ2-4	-	CASSSQTRDNPKNIQYF	TGTGCCAGCAGCTCCCAGACCCGGGACAACCCCAAAAACATTCAGTACTTC
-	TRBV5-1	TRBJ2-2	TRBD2	CASSLGTSGRSGELFF	TGCGCCAGCAGCCTAGGGACTAGCGGGAGGTCGGGGGAGCTGTTTTTT
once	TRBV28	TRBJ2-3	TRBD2	CASRAGSTDTQYF	TGTGCCAGCAGAGCGGGGAGCACAGATACGCAGTATTTT
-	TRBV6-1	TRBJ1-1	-	CASRPQGGTEAFF	TGTGCCAGCAGACCACAGGGTGGGACTGAAGCTTTCTTT
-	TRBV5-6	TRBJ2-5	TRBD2	CASSLDLAGGMETQYF	TGTGCCAGCAGCTTGGACCTAGCGGGAGGGATGGAGACCCAGTACTTC
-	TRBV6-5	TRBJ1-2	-	CASSYRPGNYGYTF	TGTGCCAGCAGTTATAGACCGGGAAACTATGGCTACACCTTC
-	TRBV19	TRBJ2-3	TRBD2	CASSPWTSGISTDTQYF	TGTGCCAGTAGCCCATGGACTAGCGGAATTAGCACAGATACGCAGTATTTT
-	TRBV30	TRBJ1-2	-	CAGQRSANYGYTF	TGTGCCGGTCAGAGGAGCGCCAACTATGGCTACACCTTC
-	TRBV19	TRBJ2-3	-	CASSLPEGLSTDTQYF	TGTGCCAGTAGTCTACCGGAGGGCCTTAGCACAGATACGCAGTATTTT
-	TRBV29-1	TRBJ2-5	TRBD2	CSVALAGGPGETQYF	TGCAGCGTTGCTCTAGCGGGAGGGCCGGGGGAGACCCAGTACTTC
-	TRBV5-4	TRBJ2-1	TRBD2	CASSLTVGDYSYNEQFF	TGTGCCAGCAGTTTGACGGTTGGGGACTACTCATACAATGAGCAGTTCTTC
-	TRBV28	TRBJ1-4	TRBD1	CASRGTGGGEKLFF	TGTGCCAGCAGGGGGACAGGGGGCGGCGAAAAACTGTTTTTT
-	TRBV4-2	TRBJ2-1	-	CASSPADSLSEQFF	TGTGCCAGCAGCCCCGCGGACAGTTTGAGTGAGCAGTTCTTC
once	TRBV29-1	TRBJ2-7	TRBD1	CSATGEVYEQYF	TGCAGCGCGACAGGGGAAGTCTACGAGCAGTACTTC
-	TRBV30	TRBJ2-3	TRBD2	CAWSSLAGGLDTQYF	TGTGCCTGGAGTAGTCTAGCGGGAGGCTTAGATACGCAGTATTTT
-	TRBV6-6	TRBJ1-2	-	CASSVLQGTTFNGYTF	TGTGCCAGCAGTGTACTACAGGGTACCACTTTTAATGGCTACACCTTC
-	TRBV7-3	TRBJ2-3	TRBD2	CASSSTSGSGEDTQYF	TGTGCCAGCAGCTCTACTAGCGGGAGCGGGGAGGATACGCAGTATTTT
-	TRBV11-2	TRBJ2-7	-	CASSRGYEQYF	TGTGCCAGCAGCCGGGGGTACGAGCAGTACTTC
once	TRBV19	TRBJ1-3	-	CASKEELKRNTIYF	TGTGCCAGTAAGGAGGAGTTGAAGAGAAACACCATATATTTT
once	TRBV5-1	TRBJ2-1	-	CASSAGHYNEQFF	TGCGCCAGCAGCGCCGGACACTACAATGAGCAGTTCTTC
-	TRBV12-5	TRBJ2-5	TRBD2	CASGLGLAGEDGTQYF	TGTGCTAGTGGTTTGGGACTAGCGGGAGAGGATGGGACCCAGTACTTC
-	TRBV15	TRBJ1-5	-	CATSRDDRRWPQHF	TGTGCCACCAGCAGAGATGACCGGAGGTGGCCCCAGCATTTT
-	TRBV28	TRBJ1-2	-	CASSLGAGYGYTF	TGTGCCAGCAGCCTAGGGGCAGGGTATGGCTACACCTTC
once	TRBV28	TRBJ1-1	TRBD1	CASSLAAGTGSTEAFF	TGTGCCAGCAGTTTAGCCGCCGGGACAGGGTCCACTGAAGCTTTCTTT
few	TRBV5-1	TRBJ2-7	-	CASSLQGYEQYF	TGCGCCAGCAGCTTACAGGGCTACGAGCAGTACTTC
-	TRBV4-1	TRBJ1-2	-	CASSQPQAPNYGYTF	TGCGCCAGCAGCCAACCGCAGGCCCCTAACTATGGCTACACCTTC
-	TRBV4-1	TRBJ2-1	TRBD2	CASSQATSGAYNEQFF	TGCGCCAGCAGCCAGGCGACTAGCGGAGCCTACAATGAGCAGTTCTTC
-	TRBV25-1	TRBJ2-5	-	CASSEARETQYF	TGTGCCAGCAGTGAGGCGAGGGAGACCCAGTACTTC
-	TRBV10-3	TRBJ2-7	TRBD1	CAISGQGTEQYF	TGTGCCATCAGTGGACAGGGGACCGAGCAGTACTTC
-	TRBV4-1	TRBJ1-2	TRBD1	CASSQGGQGDPNYGYTF	TGCGCCAGCAGCCAGGGGGGACAGGGTGATCCTAACTATGGCTACACCTTC
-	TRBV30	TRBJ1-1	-	CAWRRQYTEAFF	TGTGCCTGGAGAAGACAGTACACTGAAGCTTTCTTT
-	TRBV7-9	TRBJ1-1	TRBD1	CASSLLRQGEAFF	TGTGCCAGCAGCTTACTGAGACAGGGGGAAGCTTTCTTT
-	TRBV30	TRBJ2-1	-	CAWSVGGTYNEQFF	TGTGCCTGGTCGGTGGGAGGCACCTACAATGAGCAGTTCTTC
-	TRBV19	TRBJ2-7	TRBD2	CARGGGLAGGLYHGQYF	TGTGCCAGGGGGGGTGGACTAGCGGGAGGGCTTTACCACGGGCAGTACTTC
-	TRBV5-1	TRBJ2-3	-	CASSFGGTSTDTQYF	TGCGCCAGCAGCTTCGGGGGTACTAGCACAGATACGCAGTATTTT
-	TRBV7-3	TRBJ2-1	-	CASSPLGGTGADEQFF	TGTGCCAGCAGCCCCCTGGGGGGGACAGGAGCCGATGAGCAGTTCTTC
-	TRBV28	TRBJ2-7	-	CASSENYEQYF	TGTGCCAGCAGTGAGAACTACGAGCAGTACTTC
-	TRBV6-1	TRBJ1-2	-	CASSIQGGDGYTF	TGTGCCAGCAGCATACAGGGAGGGGATGGCTACACCTTC
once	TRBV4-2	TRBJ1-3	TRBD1	CASSPPGTGTGNTIYF	TGTGCCAGCAGCCCACCTGGGACAGGTACTGGAAACACCATATATTTT
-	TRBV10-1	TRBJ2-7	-	CASSESSTASDLLKQYF	TGCGCCAGCAGTGAGTCAAGTACGGCTAGCGACCTCTTGAAGCAGTACTTC